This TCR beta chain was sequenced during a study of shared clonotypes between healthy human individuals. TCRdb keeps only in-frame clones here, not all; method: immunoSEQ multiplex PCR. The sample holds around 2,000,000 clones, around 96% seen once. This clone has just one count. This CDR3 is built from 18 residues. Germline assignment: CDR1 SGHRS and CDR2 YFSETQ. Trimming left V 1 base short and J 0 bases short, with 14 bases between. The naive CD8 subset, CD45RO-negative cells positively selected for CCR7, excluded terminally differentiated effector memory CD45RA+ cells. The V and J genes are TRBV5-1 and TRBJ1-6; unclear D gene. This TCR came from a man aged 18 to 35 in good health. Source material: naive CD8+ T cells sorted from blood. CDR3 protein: CASSLRSPVTSYNSPLHF. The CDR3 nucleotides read TGCGCCAGCAGCTTGCGATCCCCTGTCACCTCCTATAATTCACCCCTCCACTTT.